This T cell receptor (beta chain) was documented in a study of a mutant IDH1 vaccine in newly diagnosed glioma. Study as a whole: Patients received eight vaccinations in weeks 1, 3, 5, 7, 11, 15, 19, 23. Vaccination was launched 4-6 weeks after radiotherapy alone, or with temozolomide cycles. Patients arrived already treated with radiotherapy, temozolomide, or both, most having had both. Study outcomes and limitations: Pseudoprogression appeared unlinked to shifts in leading peripheral T cell clonotypes.

This clone came up a few times. Antigen unknown. The sample contains more than one DNA sequence encoding this CDR3. Data came from immunoSEQ multiplex PCR; TCRdb stores just in-frame clones and leaves some out. There are around 30,000 clones in the sample; 65% to 85% occur only once, and under 8.5% lies in the top ten. Time point denoted: week 23, last vaccination. It was 300 ug of mutant IDH1 20-mer peptide that made up each vaccine dose, given with topical imiquimod. The TCR originated in a woman between 18 and 29 years old with glioma. Specimen: PBMCs, collected from a glioma patient whose treatment included an IDH1 peptide vaccine.

The CDR3 reads CAISGGTGPGNTIYF. In nucleotides, the CDR3 is TGTGCCATCAGTGGAGGGACAGGCCCTGGAAACACCATATATTTT. The chain couples TRBV10-3 to TRBJ1-3; 8 bases are shared with TRBD1. CDR1 ENHRY and CDR2 SYGVKD come from the germline V gene. The CDR3 spans 15 residues. The J segment lost 2 bases and the V segment lost 4 bases, leaving 4 bases of the junction unmatched.